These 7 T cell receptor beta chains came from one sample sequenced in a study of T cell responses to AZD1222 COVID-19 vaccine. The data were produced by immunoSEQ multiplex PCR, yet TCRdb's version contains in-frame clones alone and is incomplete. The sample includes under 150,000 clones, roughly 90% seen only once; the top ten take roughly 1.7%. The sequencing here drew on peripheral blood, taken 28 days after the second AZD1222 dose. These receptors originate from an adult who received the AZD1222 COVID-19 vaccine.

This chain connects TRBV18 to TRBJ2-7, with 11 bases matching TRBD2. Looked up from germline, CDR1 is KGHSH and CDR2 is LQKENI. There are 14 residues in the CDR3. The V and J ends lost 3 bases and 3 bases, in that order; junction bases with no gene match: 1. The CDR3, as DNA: TGTGCCAGCTCACCCGGGACTAGCGGCTACGAGCAGTACTTC. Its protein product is CASSPGTSGYEQYF. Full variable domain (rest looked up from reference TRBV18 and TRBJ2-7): NAGVMQNPRHLVRRRGQEARLRCSPMKGHSHVYWYRQLPEEGLKFMVYLQKENIIDESGMPKERFSAEFPKEGPSILRIQQVVRGDSAAYFCASSPGTSGYEQYFGPGTRLTVT.

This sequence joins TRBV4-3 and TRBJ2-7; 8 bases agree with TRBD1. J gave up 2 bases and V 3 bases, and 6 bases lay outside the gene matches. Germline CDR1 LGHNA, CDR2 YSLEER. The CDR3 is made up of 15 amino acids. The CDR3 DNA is TGCGCCAGCAGCCACTCCGGGACAGGAGCCTACGAGCAGTACTTC. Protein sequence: CASSHSGTGAYEQYF.

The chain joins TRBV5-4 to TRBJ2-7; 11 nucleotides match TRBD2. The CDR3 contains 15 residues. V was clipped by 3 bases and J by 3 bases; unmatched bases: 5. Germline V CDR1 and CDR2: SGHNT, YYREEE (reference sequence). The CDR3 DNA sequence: TGTGCCAGCAGCTCCCTAGCGGGAGGATACTACGAGCAGTACTTC. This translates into CASSSLAGGYYEQYF.

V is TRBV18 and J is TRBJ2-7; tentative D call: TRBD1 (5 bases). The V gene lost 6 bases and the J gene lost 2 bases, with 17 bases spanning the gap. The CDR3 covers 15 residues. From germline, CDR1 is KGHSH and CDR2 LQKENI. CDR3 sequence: CASSPGPPDPYEQYF. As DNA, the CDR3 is TGTGCCAGCTCCCCAGGGCCGCCAGATCCCTACGAGCAGTACTTC.

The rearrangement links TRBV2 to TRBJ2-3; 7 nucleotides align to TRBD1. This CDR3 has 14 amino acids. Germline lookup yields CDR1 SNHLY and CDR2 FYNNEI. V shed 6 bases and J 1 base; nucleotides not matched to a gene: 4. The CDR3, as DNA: TGTGCCAGCAGGAGACAGGGTGGCACAGATACGCAGTATTTT. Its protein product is CASRRQGGTDTQYF.

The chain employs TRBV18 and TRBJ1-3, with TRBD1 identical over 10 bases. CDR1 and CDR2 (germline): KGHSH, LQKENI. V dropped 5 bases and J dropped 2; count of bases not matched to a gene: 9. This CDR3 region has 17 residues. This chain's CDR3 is CASSSSLDRGPGNTIYF. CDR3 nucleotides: TGTGCCAGCTCATCCTCATTAGACAGGGGGCCTGGAAACACCATATATTTT.

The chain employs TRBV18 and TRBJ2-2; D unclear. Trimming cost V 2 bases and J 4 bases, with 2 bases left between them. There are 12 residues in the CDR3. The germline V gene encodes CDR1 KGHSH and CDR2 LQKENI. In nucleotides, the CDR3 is TGTGCCAGCTCACCATCCACCGGGGAGCTGTTTTTT. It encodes CASSPSTGELFF.